This T cell receptor (beta chain) was documented in a study of T cell responses to AZD1222 COVID-19 vaccine. For the study at large: Second-dose intervals near 4 or 12 weeks were combined.

Clones were read by immunoSEQ multiplex PCR, and TCRdb kept only the in-frame ones, dropping some. There are under 200,000 clones in the sample; under 95% occur only once, and nearly 1% lies in the top ten. With regard to this clone: Relative to the germline gene, one junction end is altered; a read error may explain this.

This CDR3 is built from 11 residues. The sample here was peripheral blood, taken on day 0 of AZD1222 vaccination. The chain links TRBV23-1 to TRBJ2-4; maybe TRBD2 (5 bases). TRBV23-1 is given ORF status, its function remaining uncertain. The receptor comes from an adult in good health. CDR3 nucleotides: TGCGACAGCGGTTGTAAAAACATTCAGTACTTC. This sequence encodes CDSGCKNIQYF.